This entry features one TCR beta chain sequence. Repertoires were generated with immunoSEQ multiplex PCR, while TCRdb's copy carries only in-frame clones and drops some. The sample has about 120,000 clones; roughly 83% are singletons. The data are from a study of blood T cell repertoires in COVID-19. The CDR3 is made up of 14 amino acids. Germline trimming cut 4 bases from V and 11 bases from J; bases unmatched to any gene: 14. The germline CDR1 and CDR2 sequences are SGHNT and YYREEE (reference sequence). Sequenced material: peripheral blood. The chain employs TRBV5-4 and TRBJ1-2, with 7 bases matching TRBD1. The receptor was derived from a man between 25 and 39 years old with acute or convalescent COVID-19. The CDR3 nucleotides are TGTGCCAGCAGCGTATCGACAGGGTTGAGGGGGTACACCTTC. It codes for CASSVSTGLRGYTF. Drawing the rest from reference TRBV5-4 and TRBJ1-2, the complete variable domain is ETGVTQSPTHLIKTRGQQVTLRCSSQSGHNTVSWYQQALGQGPQFIFQYYREEENGRGNFPPRFSGLQFPNYSSELNVNALELDDSALYLCASSVSTGLRGYTFGSGTRLTVV.